This record concerns one TCR beta chain sequence. What it binds is unknown. This sample was included in a study of Graves' ophthalmopathy and Graves' hyperthyroidism. Findings of the study overall: The model predicted ophthalmopathy progression with roughly 70% sensitivity and around 72% specificity. The majority of expanded thyroid clonotypes above 0.001 frequency also occurred in blood.

Germline values: CDR1 SEHNR, CDR2 FQNEAQ (reference sequence). The CDR3 contains 12 residues. V was shortened by 4 bases and J by 7 bases, with 8 bases between the two germline ends. Amplifying from RNA transcripts, the study obtained TCR beta CDR3 regions. The workflow started with a first-round RT-PCR run with HTBI primers and then moved on to a second-round multiplex PCR. MiXCR, run by TCRdb on the multiplex PCR reads, gives a single entry per CDR3 protein. Found here are some 750,000 distinct CDR3 sequences, 40% of them singletons; the top ten hold about 40%. Sequencing input: peripheral blood. The rearrangement uses TRBV7-9 and TRBJ2-1, with no clear D. The clonotype was recovered from an adult man with Graves' ophthalmopathy. In nucleotides, the CDR3 is TGTGCCAGCAGCTACCTTGGGAATGAGCAGTTCTTC. This encodes CASSYLGNEQFF.